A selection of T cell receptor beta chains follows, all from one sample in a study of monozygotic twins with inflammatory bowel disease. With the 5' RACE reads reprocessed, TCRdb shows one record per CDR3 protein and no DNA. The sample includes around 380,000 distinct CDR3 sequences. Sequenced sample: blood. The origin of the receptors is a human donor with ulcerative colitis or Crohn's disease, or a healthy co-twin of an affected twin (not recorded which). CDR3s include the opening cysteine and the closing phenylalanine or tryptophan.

CDR3 protein: CASSQDILAGALVAYNEQFF
V gene: TRBV3-1
J gene: TRBJ2-1

CDR3 protein: CASSGVRETQYF
V gene: TRBV19
J gene: TRBJ2-5

CDR3 protein: CASSFEVPNVLTF
V gene: TRBV5-1
J gene: TRBJ2-6

CDR3 protein: CASSYSPLRGASTGELFF
V gene: TRBV6-5
J gene: TRBJ2-2

CDR3 protein: CAISDRGSGSYNEQFF
V gene: TRBV10-3
J gene: TRBJ2-1

CDR3 protein: CASSQGSSGGSSYNEQFF
V gene: TRBV4-2
J gene: TRBJ2-1

CDR3 protein: CSVNQRVAEQFF
V gene: TRBV29-1
J gene: TRBJ2-1

CDR3 protein: CASSQDRWTVKTGELFF
V gene: TRBV14
J gene: TRBJ2-2

CDR3 protein: CASGSGTSRSDNEQFF
V gene: TRBV12-5
J gene: TRBJ2-1

CDR3 protein: CASRERIANEKLFF
V gene: TRBV28
J gene: TRBJ1-4

CDR3 protein: CASSLDLAVSYNEQFF
V gene: TRBV11-2
J gene: TRBJ2-1

CDR3 protein: CASSLGDRGYEQYF
V gene: TRBV5-1
J gene: TRBJ2-7

CDR3 protein: CASKVDPDLGYNEQFF
V gene: TRBV19
J gene: TRBJ2-1

CDR3 protein: CSARDSAGYPQHF
V gene: TRBV20-1
J gene: TRBJ1-5

CDR3 protein: CASTRGAYEQYF
V gene: TRBV28
J gene: TRBJ2-7

CDR3 protein: CASSLVFGSSGANVLTF
V gene: TRBV7-9
J gene: TRBJ2-6

CDR3 protein: CASSFIGGGPFGEQFF
V gene: TRBV3-1
J gene: TRBJ2-1

CDR3 protein: CASSLVVGAGGTDTQYF
V gene: TRBV5-6
J gene: TRBJ2-3

CDR3 protein: CASSQGDRRYGYTF
V gene: TRBV3-1
J gene: TRBJ1-2

CDR3 protein: CASSPGQGNTEAFF
V gene: TRBV18
J gene: TRBJ1-1

CDR3 protein: CASSPQPPGSLGGNTEAFF
V gene: TRBV18
J gene: TRBJ1-1

CDR3 protein: CSVDAGVLSGELFF
V gene: TRBV29-1
J gene: TRBJ2-2

CDR3 protein: CASKLAGGLEEQYF
V gene: TRBV5-1
J gene: TRBJ2-7

CDR3 protein: CASSSTGPYNEQFF
V gene: TRBV5-6
J gene: TRBJ2-1

CDR3 protein: CASSPEAGTGLLLAGTYEQYF
V gene: TRBV11-2
J gene: TRBJ2-7